Each of the 9 T cell receptor beta chains below was sequenced from the same sample in a study of Ad26.COV2.S vaccination and SARS-CoV-2 variants. Method: immunoSEQ multiplex PCR; TCRdb's copy keeps in-frame clones and lacks some. The sample carries a few hundred thousand clones, 92% recorded once. The treatment here: roughly 19 received Ad26.COV2.S at low or high dose, single or two shots; 5 received placebo; per-sample allocation not given. Day 63 following the first vaccine or placebo injection was when the samples were taken. Sequences were derived from peripheral blood, sampled in a trial of Ad26.COV2.S vaccine versus placebo. The receptors come from a person aged 18-65 years who received the Ad26.COV2.S COVID-19 vaccine or a placebo.

The chain uses TRBV10-3 and TRBJ2-7, with 11 bases identical to TRBD1. V lost 10 bases and J lost 3; bases outside the gene matches: 2. Germline V CDR1 and CDR2: ENHRY, SYGVKD. This CDR3 spans 12 amino acids. The CDR3 here is CATGTGGYEQYF. CDR3 nucleotides: TGTGCCACCGGGACAGGGGGCTACGAGCAGTACTTC.

V gene TRBV27 combines with J gene TRBJ2-3; 7 nucleotides agree with TRBD2. The germline V gene encodes CDR1 MNHEY and CDR2 SMNVEV (reference sequence). Trimming at V came to 5 bases and at J to 7 bases, leaving 3 bases not matched to a gene. The CDR3 is made up of 12 amino acids. CDR3 DNA sequence: TGTGCCAGCAGTGCCGGGGGGTATACGCAGTATTTT. Its protein is CASSAGGYTQYF.

This chain joins TRBV19 and TRBJ1-2; D uncertain. CDR3 length: 16 amino acids. Trimming removed 3 bases from V and 0 bases from J, with 14 bases in between. The V gene's germline CDR1 is LNHDA and CDR2 SQIVND (reference sequence). CDR3 DNA: TGTGCCAGTAGTATTTTCATAAGCTCAACTAACTATGGCTACACCTTC. Translated: CASSIFISSTNYGYTF. Full variable domain (rest looked up from reference TRBV19 and TRBJ1-2): DGGITQSPKYLFRKEGQNVTLSCEQNLNHDAMYWYRQDPGQGLRLIYYSQIVNDFQKGDIAEGYSVSREKKESFPLTVTSAQKNPTAFYLCASSIFISSTNYGYTFGSGTRLTVV.

The chain recombines TRBV19 with TRBJ1-1; D is unresolved. Germline CDR1 reads LNHDA; CDR2 reads SQIVND (reference sequence). V lost 7 bases to trimming and J lost 2 bases, with 8 bases between them. CDR3 length: 12 amino acids. CDR3 in amino acids: CASTTSNTEAFF. The CDR3 coding sequence is TGTGCCAGTACGACCTCAAACACTGAAGCTTTCTTT.

The V call is TRBV29-1, the J call TRBJ2-2; D might be TRBD1 or TRBD2, each matching 5 bases. CDR1 is SQVTM and CDR2 is ANQGSEA in the germline V gene. Trimming removed 7 bases at V and 4 bases at J, with 10 bases between. The CDR3 consists of 12 residues. DNA of the CDR3: TGCAGCGGGGACGGAGGCACCGGGGAGCTGTTTTTT. Protein sequence: CSGDGGTGELFF.

V is TRBV4-1 and J is TRBJ1-3; D is possibly TRBD1 (6 bases). Trimming stripped 3 bases from V and 4 bases from J, with 16 bases between. CDR1 and CDR2 (germline): MGHRA, YSYEKL. The CDR3 loop spans 16 amino acids. CDR3 sequence reads: CASSQAQGTSGNTIYF. The CDR3 region has the DNA TGCGCCAGCAGCCAGGCACAGGGCACTTCGGGAAACACCATATATTTT.

This chain joins TRBV19 and TRBJ2-2; TRBD2 might be the D (6 bases). V was shortened by 3 bases and J by 6 bases, with 14 bases between the two germline ends. Per germline, CDR1 LNHDA and CDR2 SQIVND (reference sequence). This CDR3 is built from 15 residues. The CDR3 coding sequence is TGTGCCAGTAGTATCGATCCGGGGGTGTCCGGGGAGCTGTTTTTT. Its protein is CASSIDPGVSGELFF. Using reference TRBV19 and TRBJ2-2 for the parts outside the CDR3, the full variable domain is DGGITQSPKYLFRKEGQNVTLSCEQNLNHDAMYWYRQDPGQGLRLIYYSQIVNDFQKGDIAEGYSVSREKKESFPLTVTSAQKNPTAFYLCASSIDPGVSGELFFGEGSRLTVL.

The chain combines TRBV3-1 (or the pseudogene TRBV3-2) with TRBJ1-2; D uncertain. Per the germline V gene, CDR1 is LGHDT and CDR2 is YNNKEL (reference sequence). V was clipped by 1 base and J by 8 bases, with 17 bases between them. The CDR3 has 15 residues. The CDR3 loop reads CASSQVALGKAGYTF. As DNA, the CDR3 is TGTGCCAGCAGCCAAGTAGCTTTGGGGAAGGCGGGCTACACCTTC.

DNA of the CDR3: TGTTCCACCGGGACAGGGAGCTACAATGAGCAGTTCTTC. Translating it yields CSTGTGSYNEQFF. The chain joins TRBV28 to TRBJ2-1, with 9 bases aligning to TRBD1. This CDR3 is 13 amino acids long. Germline V lookup: CDR1 MDHEN, CDR2 SYDVKM.